What follows are 29 T cell receptor beta chains derived from one specimen sequenced in a study of T cell changes during pregnancy in multiple sclerosis. TCRdb keeps only in-frame clones here, not all; method: immunoSEQ multiplex PCR. The data contain roughly 120,000 clones, approximately 90% of them seen just once; the ten biggest clones take up 1.5%. This specimen consisted of peripheral blood, obtained in the third trimester of pregnancy. The receptor source for this set is a female donor with multiple sclerosis, enrolled in a pregnancy study.

The genes are TRBV7-7 and TRBJ2-1; 7 nucleotides match TRBD2. Germline V gene lookup returns CDR1 SSHAT and CDR2 FNYEAQ (reference sequence). This CDR3 region has 17 residues. V gave up 1 base and J gave up 4 bases; unmatched junction bases: 10. The CDR3 DNA reads TGTGCCAGCAGCTTAGGTTTCGGAGCGGGGACTTACAATGAGCAGTTCTTC. This codes for CASSLGFGAGTYNEQFF.

This clone was found once. The V and J genes are TRBV9 and TRBJ2-6; unclear D gene. This CDR3 is 15 amino acids long. V was cut by 0 bases and J by 0 bases, with 4 bases left in between. Germline V gene sequence: CDR1 SGDLS, CDR2 YYNGEE. CDR3 nucleotides: TGTGCCAGCAGCGTAGCGGTCTCTGGGGCCAACGTCCTGACTTTC. Translating gives CASSVAVSGANVLTF.

The rearrangement uses TRBV6-6 and TRBJ1-4; D unclear. V lost 3 bases and J 5 bases, leaving 7 bases between the germline ends. The length of the CDR3 is 13 residues. In germline, CDR1 is MNHNY, CDR2 SVGAGI (reference sequence). The CDR3 region is CASSYRGNEKLFF. The CDR3 bases are TGTGCCAGCAGTTATCGAGGGAATGAAAAACTGTTTTTT.

The rearrangement joins TRBV19 to TRBJ1-1, with D possibly being TRBD1 (5 bases). This CDR3 has 15 residues. Germline CDR1 reads LNHDA; CDR2 reads SQIVND (reference sequence). V lost 6 bases, J lost 0 bases, and 14 bases lay in between. DNA for the CDR3: TGTGCCAGTAGCCCCAGGGTGGGCATGAACACTGAAGCTTTCTTT. It is translated as CASSPRVGMNTEAFF.

The chain links TRBV5-6 to TRBJ2-7, with D perhaps matching TRBD1 (6 bases). The germline gives CDR1 SGHDT, CDR2 YYEEEE. The CDR3 has 13 residues. The V end was cut by 5 bases, the J end by 6 bases, with 15 bases between. DNA for the CDR3: TGTGCCAGCAGACTCAGGGGAACAGGCGAGCAGTACTTC. The encoded protein is CASRLRGTGEQYF.

The V call is TRBV6-1, the J call TRBJ1-2; D call uncertain. Germline V CDR1 and CDR2: MNHNS, SASEGT. Trimming cost V 3 bases and J 8 bases, with 10 bases left between them. CDR3 length: 12 amino acids. This CDR3 reads CASSEWEAGYTF. The CDR3 nucleotides are TGTGCCAGCAGTGAGTGGGAGGCCGGCTACACCTTC.

The CDR3 here is CASSVGGGRAREQYF. The DNA of the CDR3 is TGTGCCAGCAGCGTAGGAGGTGGGAGGGCCCGTGAGCAGTACTTC. V gene TRBV9 combines with J gene TRBJ2-7; 7 nucleotides align to TRBD2. Germline V gives CDR1 SGDLS, CDR2 YYNGEE. This CDR3 spans 15 amino acids. Unmatched junction bases numbered 10, after V lost 0 bases and J lost 7 bases.

The chain employs TRBV4-1 and TRBJ1-1, with D unclear. V was pared by 0 bases and J by 0 bases, with 11 bases between. Germline V gene data show CDR1 as MGHRA and CDR2 as YSYEKL. The CDR3 contains 16 residues. The CDR3 DNA sequence: TGCGCCAGCAGCCAAGATTACGCGGGCATGAACACTGAAGCTTTCTTT. It encodes CASSQDYAGMNTEAFF.

The rearrangement joins TRBV18 to TRBJ2-6, with 9 positions matching TRBD1. V shed 3 bases, J shed 2 bases, and the junction held 11 bases outside the gene matches. Germline assignment: CDR1 KGHSH and CDR2 LQKENI. The CDR3 is 19 amino acids. CDR3 region: CASSPLTGQGGAGANVLTF. In DNA, the CDR3 is TGTGCCAGCTCACCGCTTACGGGACAGGGAGGTGCTGGGGCCAACGTCCTGACTTTC.

The chain recombines TRBV4-1 with TRBJ1-1, with a tentative D call TRBD1 (5 bases). From germline, CDR1 is MGHRA and CDR2 YSYEKL. Trimming removed 1 base at V and 6 bases at J, with 15 bases between. The CDR3 is made up of 15 amino acids. Written as DNA, the CDR3 is TGCGCCAGCAGCCAAGTTTATCTTCAGGGCCCTGAAGCTTTCTTT. It specifies CASSQVYLQGPEAFF.

The chain employs TRBV7-9 and TRBJ1-2; D is possibly TRBD1 (6 bases). The CDR3 extends over 14 amino acids. From germline, CDR1 is SEHNR and CDR2 FQNEAQ (reference sequence). The V end was cut by 7 bases, the J end by 1 base, with 13 bases between. This CDR3 reads CASTADRLNYGYTF. The CDR3 coding sequence is TGTGCCAGCACGGCGGACAGACTTAACTATGGCTACACCTTC.

The genes are TRBV5-1 and TRBJ2-2; TRBD1 is a possible D gene (5 bases). V was pared by 4 bases and J by 9 bases, with 16 bases between. This CDR3 comprises 14 residues. CDR1 and CDR2 (germline): SGHRS, YFSETQ. The CDR3 DNA sequence: TGCGCCAGCAGCACCACAGGTCCGAACTGGGAGCTGTTTTTT. Protein product: CASSTTGPNWELFF. Complete variable domain (other parts from reference TRBV5-1 and TRBJ2-2): KAGVTQTPRYLIKTRGQQVTLSCSPISGHRSVSWYQQTPGQGLQFLFEYFSETQRNKGNFPGRFSGRQFSNSRSEMNVSTLELGDSALYLCASSTTGPNWELFFGEGSRLTVL.

V and J are TRBV9 and TRBJ2-3; D call uncertain. Trimming left V 3 bases short and J 4 bases short, with 6 bases between. CDR3 length equals 12 residues. Germline CDR1 is SGDLS and CDR2 is YYNGEE. CDR3 bases: TGTGCCAGCAGCGATTCGGCAGATACGCAGTATTTT. This translates into CASSDSADTQYF.

Only one count was recorded for this clone. The chain is built from TRBV2 and TRBJ1-4; 8 bases are shared with TRBD1. This CDR3 comprises 14 residues. CDR1 and CDR2 from the germline V gene are SNHLY and FYNNEI. V shed 7 bases and J 6 bases; nucleotides not matched to a gene: 7. The CDR3 region is CASTGTGLHEKLFF. DNA for the CDR3: TGTGCCAGCACCGGGACAGGACTCCATGAAAAACTGTTTTTT.

J is TRBJ2-2 and V is TRBV5-1; TRBD2 aligns across 9 bases. The CDR3 contains 16 residues. Germline-derived CDR1 and CDR2 are SGHRS and YFSETQ. V shed 0 bases, J shed 0 bases, and the junction held 0 bases outside the gene matches. The CDR3 loop reads CASSLGLAANTGELFF. CDR3 sequence (DNA): TGCGCCAGCAGCTTGGGACTAGCGGCGAACACCGGGGAGCTGTTTTTT.

The chain carries TRBV28 and TRBJ1-5, with 7 bases fitting TRBD1. Trimming at V came to 5 bases and at J to 1 base, leaving 11 bases not matched to a gene. Germline loops: CDR1 MDHEN, CDR2 SYDVKM. The CDR3 length is 17 residues. CDR3 nucleotide sequence: TGTGCCAGCAGTACACACGAGGGGGCGGGGAGCAATCAGCCCCAGCATTTT. Its protein is CASSTHEGAGSNQPQHF.

The V gene is TRBV27, the J gene TRBJ1-1; D remains unclear. The CDR3 loop spans 15 amino acids. The V gene's germline CDR1 is MNHEY and CDR2 SMNVEV (reference sequence). V lost 4 bases, J lost 1 base, and 13 bases lay in between. This chain's CDR3 is CASSSRPGRNTEAFF. CDR3 in DNA: TGTGCCAGCAGTTCCCGACCCGGGAGGAACACTGAAGCTTTCTTT.

V is TRBV19 and J is TRBJ1-2; 8 bases align to TRBD1. The CDR3 has 14 residues. J gave up 4 bases and V 4 bases, and 5 bases lay outside the gene matches. Germline V gene data show CDR1 as LNHDA and CDR2 as SQIVND (reference sequence). CDR3 region: CASSRGQGIYGYTF. The CDR3 DNA reads TGTGCCAGTAGTAGAGGACAGGGAATCTATGGCTACACCTTC.

V is TRBV5-1 and J is TRBJ1-2; D not resolved. From germline, CDR1 is SGHRS and CDR2 YFSETQ. The CDR3 contains 15 residues. Deletions cut 0 bases from V and 2 bases from J, with 11 bases between. The CDR3, as DNA: TGCGCCAGCAGCTTGGAACTCGGAGAAAACTATGGCTACACCTTC. Translation gives CASSLELGENYGYTF.

The chain is built from TRBV2 and TRBJ2-2; D not resolved. Germline V gives CDR1 SNHLY, CDR2 FYNNEI. There are 14 residues in the CDR3. The V end was cut by 4 bases, the J end by 3 bases, with 9 bases between. The CDR3 is CASSVGEYTGELFF. Written as DNA, the CDR3 is TGTGCCAGCAGTGTAGGAGAATACACCGGGGAGCTGTTTTTT.

This clone appeared once. The chain has TRBV20-1 and TRBJ2-1; 7 bases match TRBD2. The germline gives CDR1 DFQATT, CDR2 SNEGSKA (reference sequence). There are 11 residues in the CDR3. The V and J ends lost 3 bases and 12 bases, in that order; junction bases with no gene match: 5. CDR3 nucleotides: TGCAGTGCTAGTTTGCCGGGAGGGCAGTTCTTC. This sequence encodes CSASLPGGQFF.

The V gene is TRBV28, the J gene TRBJ1-5; D remains ambiguous. This CDR3 spans 17 amino acids. The germline V gene encodes CDR1 MDHEN and CDR2 SYDVKM. V shed 7 bases and J shed 2 bases, with 21 bases lying between them. The CDR3 sequence is CASTPPAGPIRNQPQHF. CDR3 coding DNA: TGTGCCAGCACCCCTCCCGCGGGCCCTATTCGCAATCAGCCCCAGCATTTT.

In its sample, this clone was seen a few times. This chain connects TRBV10-3 to TRBJ2-2, with 7 bases that match TRBD1. This CDR3 comprises 15 residues. CDR1 ENHRY and CDR2 SYGVKD come from the germline V gene. Germline trimming cut 11 bases from V and 3 bases from J; bases unmatched to any gene: 12. The CDR3 spells CASTPGTAYTGELFF. Written as DNA, the CDR3 is TGTGCCTCGACACCCGGGACAGCCTACACCGGGGAGCTGTTTTTT.

The genes are TRBV19 and TRBJ2-3; no clear D gene. V lost 3 bases and J 4 bases, leaving 5 bases between the germline ends. Germline CDR1 and CDR2: LNHDA and SQIVND (reference sequence). This CDR3 region has 12 residues. CDR3 protein: CASSMLADTQYF. Here the CDR3 DNA reads TGTGCCAGTAGTATGTTAGCAGATACGCAGTATTTT.

The chain uses TRBV7-2 and TRBJ2-6; 9 bases are a match to TRBD1. Germline trimming cut 4 bases from V and 1 base from J; bases unmatched to any gene: 8. Germline-derived CDR1 and CDR2 are SGHTA and FQGNSA. There are 18 residues in the CDR3. As DNA, the CDR3 is TGTGCCAGCAGCTACTCCGGGACAGGGAGATCTGGGGCCAACGTCCTGACTTTC. It yields the protein CASSYSGTGRSGANVLTF.

V usage is TRBV6-6 and J usage is TRBJ1-3; D might be TRBD1 (6 bases). The CDR3 covers 15 residues. From germline, CDR1 is MNHNY and CDR2 SVGAGI (reference sequence). V was clipped by 2 bases and J by 0 bases, with 8 bases between them. CDR3 in DNA: TGTGCCAGCAGTTACACAGGGACCTCTGGAAACACCATATATTTT. It encodes CASSYTGTSGNTIYF.

V gene TRBV2 combines with J gene TRBJ1-1; 7 bases align to TRBD1. The V and J ends lost 5 bases and 3 bases, in that order; junction bases with no gene match: 6. There are 14 residues in the CDR3. Germline V CDR1 and CDR2: SNHLY, FYNNEI. CDR3 sequence: CASSPQGRDTEAFF. The CDR3 nucleotides read TGTGCCAGCAGTCCACAGGGGCGAGACACTGAAGCTTTCTTT.

J is TRBJ2-7 and V is TRBV14; TRBD2 aligns across 10 bases. V dropped 1 base and J dropped 3; count of bases not matched to a gene: 3. Germline CDR1 SGHDN, CDR2 FVKESK. The CDR3 is 15 amino acids. For the CDR3, the DNA is TGTGCCAGCAGCCAAGCTAGCGGGGGACTCTACGAGCAGTACTTC. Protein product: CASSQASGGLYEQYF.

The chain links TRBV19 to TRBJ1-2, with D possibly TRBD1 on 5 matching bases. CDR1 LNHDA and CDR2 SQIVND come from the germline V gene (reference sequence). V lost 3 bases and J lost 4, with 12 bases in between. The CDR3 runs to 14 residues. The CDR3 protein is CASSILGGTYGYTF. CDR3 nucleotide sequence: TGTGCCAGTAGTATCCTGGGAGGGACCTATGGCTACACCTTC.